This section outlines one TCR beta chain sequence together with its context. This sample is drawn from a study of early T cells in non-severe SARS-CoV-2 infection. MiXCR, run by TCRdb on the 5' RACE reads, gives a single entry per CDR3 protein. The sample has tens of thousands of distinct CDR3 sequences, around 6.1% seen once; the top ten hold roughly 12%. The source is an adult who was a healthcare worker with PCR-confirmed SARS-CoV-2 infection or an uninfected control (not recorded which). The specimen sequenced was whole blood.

CDR3 nucleotides: TGTGCCAGCAGCCCGGTTGGGTCTGGAAACACCATATATTTT. Encoded protein: CASSPVGSGNTIYF. This chain connects TRBV7-2 to TRBJ1-3; D uncertain. Germline CDR1 SGHTA, CDR2 FQGNSA. The V end lost 5 bases, the J end lost 1 base, and 9 bases lay between the germline ends. CDR3 length: 14 amino acids. The full variable domain, with the rest looked up from reference TRBV7-2 and TRBJ1-3, is GAGVSQSPSNKVTEKGKDVELRCDPISGHTALYWYRQSLGQGLEFLIYFQGNSAPDKSGLPSDRFSAERTGGSVSTLTIQRTQQEDSAVYLCASSPVGSGNTIYFGEGSWLTVV.